The clone carrying this T cell receptor (beta chain) has just a few counts. Its matching antigen is unknown. CDR1 SGHTA and CDR2 FQGNSA come from the germline V gene. The CDR3 sequence is 13 residues long. Germline trimming cut 3 bases from V and 6 bases from J; bases unmatched to any gene: 2. The entry originates in a study of cytomegalovirus exposure and HLA in healthy donors. Study-wide background: Approximately 170 million T cells yielded 90 million to 130 million unique TCR beta sequences in earlier analysis. Unique TCRs from HLA-typed donors, roughly 89 million of them, were held in an early data release.

The primer mix had 60 Vbeta and 13 Jbeta primers. Assay used: immunoSEQ multiplex PCR; TCRdb lists only in-frame clones, some missing. In the table there are 150,000 to 200,000 clones, about 81% of which are singletons. Broader study findings: Later on, a genetic analysis was performed. It linked a missense variant in DCLRE1C with V- and J-gene trimming of TCR beta.

The rearrangement joins TRBV7-2 to TRBJ2-3; 8 nucleotides agree with TRBD1. This receptor was obtained from a woman aged 18-29 years in good health and CMV-seropositive. Sample: PBMCs. Here the CDR3 DNA reads TGTGCCAGCAGCTTCCAGGGGGCCGATACGCAGTATTTT. Residues: CASSFQGADTQYF.